The present TCR beta chain was sequenced within a study of spatial heterogeneity in lung cancer. Study context: Detection consistently captured more beta-chain sequences than alpha-chain sequences. Within raw reads, each unique TCR and UMI combination appeared on average more than ten times.

Time point of the sample: sample taken at primary tumor resection. Whole RNA, which was extracted from tumor, nontumor lung tissue or frozen PBMC, was sequenced without any cell sorting. Donation came from some 73 patients with untreated early-stage non-small cell lung cancer. V was pared by 8 bases and J by 1 base, with 4 bases of the junction left unmatched. Germline values: CDR1 SNHLY, CDR2 FYNNEI. This CDR3 has 15 residues. The study tagged each TCR cDNA molecule with a unique molecular identifier. TCRdb ran MiXCR on the 5' RACE reads and lists one entry per CDR3 protein. This sample has under 11,000 distinct CDR3 sequences, with approximately 4% found just once.

V gene TRBV2 combines with J gene TRBJ2-4, with 11 positions matching TRBD2. The source is a male donor with early-stage non-small cell lung cancer. The sample was normal lung tissue next to the tumor, taken at surgery. The CDR3 region is CASSRLAGAKNIQYF. The CDR3 coding sequence is TGTGCCAGCTCTCGACTAGCGGGGGCCAAAAACATTCAGTACTTC.